Reported below is one TCR beta chain. This sample was taken from a study of radiation and T cells in renal cell carcinoma. Study at large: Nephrectomy followed 15 Gy stereotactic body radiation by 4 weeks.

The time point was: blood 2 weeks post-SBRT. The treatment is: 15 Gy SBRT to primary tumor, nephrectomy 4 weeks later. Serial blood draws occurred at baseline and 2 and 4 weeks post-SBRT. This renal cell carcinoma was of the clear cell type. Measured with immunoSEQ multiplex PCR; TCRdb has only the in-frame clones, and not every one. Here the sample spans fewer than 90,000 clones, 80% to 90% being singletons. The CDR3 has 13 residues. The ends were cut back, 3 bases at V and 15 bases at J, with 18 bases in the middle. Germline CDR1 and CDR2: LNHDA and SQIVND (reference sequence). This clonotype originated in a woman aged 45-65 years with renal cell carcinoma. The chain uses TRBV19 and TRBJ2-1; the D is unclear. Sequencing was performed on blood, taken from a patient whose treatment included radiotherapy and nephrectomy. The chain's CDR3 is CASSMSPSELRFF. The DNA for the CDR3 is TGTGCCAGTAGTATGTCTCCGTCCGAGCTACGGTTCTTC.